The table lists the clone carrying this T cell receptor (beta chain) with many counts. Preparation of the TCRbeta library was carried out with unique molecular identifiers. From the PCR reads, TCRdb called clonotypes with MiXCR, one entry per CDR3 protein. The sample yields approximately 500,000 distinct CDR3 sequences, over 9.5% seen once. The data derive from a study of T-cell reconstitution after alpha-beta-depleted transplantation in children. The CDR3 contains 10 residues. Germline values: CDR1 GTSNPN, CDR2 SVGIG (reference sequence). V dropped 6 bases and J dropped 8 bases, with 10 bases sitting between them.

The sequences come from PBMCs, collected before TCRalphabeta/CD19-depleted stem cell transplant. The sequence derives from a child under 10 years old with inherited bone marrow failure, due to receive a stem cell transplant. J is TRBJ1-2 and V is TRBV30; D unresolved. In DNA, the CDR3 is TGTGCCTGTCGCGGTCGGGGCTACACCTTC. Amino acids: CACRGRGYTF. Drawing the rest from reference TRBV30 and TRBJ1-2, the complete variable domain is SQTIHQWPATLVQPVGSPLSLECTVEGTSNPNLYWYRQAAGRGLQLLFYSVGIGQISSEVPQNLSASRPQDRQFILSSKKLLLSDSGFYLCACRGRGYTFGSGTRLTVV.